These T cell receptor beta chains were read from a single sample in a study of cytomegalovirus exposure and HLA in healthy donors. The data were produced by immunoSEQ multiplex PCR, yet TCRdb's version contains in-frame clones alone and is incomplete. The data show about 100,000 clones, with 79% seen just once and about 4% held by the top ten. Sequenced input: PBMCs. The origin of the receptors is a female donor in good health and CMV-seropositive. The CDR3 runs from the conserved cysteine through the conserved F or W. Fields, in order: V gene, J gene, clone size, D gene, CDR3 DNA, CDR3 protein. A D gene is named only where the DNA matches it firmly. Size is omitted from some rows. Given values are once, few, many or a class for expanded clones.

TRBV6-1	TRBJ2-7	NA	TRBD1	TGTGCCAGCAGCCGGACAGGGAGCTCCTACGAGCAGTACTTC	CASSRTGSSYEQYF
TRBV15	TRBJ1-4	NA	NA	TGTGCCACCAGCAGCAACAGGCCCGATGATGAAAAACTGTTTTTT	CATSSNRPDDEKLFF
TRBV11-2	TRBJ2-1	NA	NA	TGTGCCAGCAGCTTAGTTACCGTTAGCTACAATGAGCAGTTCTTC	CASSLVTVSYNEQFF
TRBV30	TRBJ1-6	NA	NA	TGTGCCTGGAGGGGCAGTCTATATAATTCACCCCTCCACTTT	CAWRGSLYNSPLHF
TRBV4-3	TRBJ2-5	NA	TRBD2	TGCGCCAGCAGCCAAGTGGCAGCGGGGGGGTCCGGAGAGACCCAGTACTTC	CASSQVAAGGSGETQYF
TRBV29-1	TRBJ1-2	NA	TRBD1	TGCAGCGTTGAAGATCCATCCGACAGGGGTTTGCTCTACACCTTC	CSVEDPSDRGLLYTF
TRBV4-2	TRBJ1-3	NA	NA	TGTGCCAGCAGCCAAGAGGGTCAGGTTGGAAACACCATATATTTT	CASSQEGQVGNTIYF
TRBV5-4	TRBJ1-6	NA	NA	TGTGCCAGCAGCTTGGCGCGGCAGAATAATTCACCCCTCCACTTT	CASSLARQNNSPLHF
TRBV6-5	TRBJ2-1	NA	TRBD2	TGTGCCAGCAGTTCCCTAGCGGGCGACTCCTACAATGAACAGTTCTTC	CASSSLAGDSYNEQFF
TRBV9	TRBJ2-1	NA	TRBD1	TGTGCCAGCAGCGTCACAGGGGGCAATGAGCAATTCTTC	CASSVTGGNEQFF
TRBV7-2	TRBJ2-1	NA	TRBD2	TGTGCCAGCAGCTTAGGGGGACTAGCGGCTATCTACAATGAGCAGTTCTTC	CASSLGGLAAIYNEQFF
TRBV6-6	TRBJ1-1	NA	TRBD1	TGTGCCAGCAGCTGGACAGGGGGATCTGAAGCTTTCTTT	CASSWTGGSEAFF
TRBV6-1	TRBJ2-2	NA	TRBD2	TGTGCCAGCACCCCGACTAGCGCCGCCGGGGAGCTGTTTTTT	CASTPTSAAGELFF
TRBV6-1	TRBJ1-5	NA	NA	TGTGCCAGCAGTGTGACAGTGTATAGCAATCAGCCCCAGCATTTT	CASSVTVYSNQPQHF
TRBV25-1	TRBJ1-3	NA	NA	TGTGCCAGCAGTGAATATCCGTCCACAAACTCTGGAAACACCATATATTTT	CASSEYPSTNSGNTIYF
TRBV7-8	TRBJ1-2	NA	TRBD1	TGTGCCAGCAGCGGAGGACAGGGCCATGGCTACACCTTC	CASSGGQGHGYTF
TRBV11-2	TRBJ1-1	NA	NA	TGTGCCAGCAGCCTAGGAAGGGGAATTCCACTCCGTCGGTACACTGAAGCTTTCTTT	CASSLGRGIPLRRYTEAFF
TRBV4-1	TRBJ1-1	NA	NA	TGCGCCAGCAGCCAAGATTCTGAGGGATGGGGCACTGAAGCTTTCTTT	CASSQDSEGWGTEAFF
TRBV11-1	TRBJ2-6	NA	NA	TGTGCCAGCAGCCTCCGGGGCTCTGGGGCCAACGTCCTGACTTTC	CASSLRGSGANVLTF
TRBV14	TRBJ2-5	NA	NA	TGTGCCAGCAGCCGAGGTGACAGTCGGAGGGTGACCCAGTACTTC	CASSRGDSRRVTQYF
TRBV5-6	TRBJ1-2	NA	NA	TGTGCCAGCAGCTTGGGGCAGGCGGGTGGCTACACCTTC	CASSLGQAGGYTF
TRBV6-5	TRBJ2-6	NA	NA	TGTGCCAGCAGTTACGAGAACTCTGGGGCCAACGTCCTGACTTTC	CASSYENSGANVLTF
TRBV7-2	TRBJ2-3	few	TRBD2	TGTGCCAGCAGCTTAACATCACTAGCGTCCCCAGATACGCAGTATTTT	CASSLTSLASPDTQYF
TRBV5-6	TRBJ2-3	few	NA	TGTGCCAGCAGCTCCAGGGCCACAGATACGCAGTATTTT	CASSSRATDTQYF
TRBV30	TRBJ1-3	NA	TRBD1	TGTGCCTGGAGTGTAATAAGGGGACAGCTACGCGAGATCTCTGGAAACACCATATATTTT	CAWSVIRGQLREISGNTIYF
TRBV9	TRBJ2-5	NA	NA	TGTGCCAGCAGCGTAGATATCCAAGAGACCCAGTACTTC	CASSVDIQETQYF
TRBV6-4	TRBJ1-1	few	NA	TGTGCCAGCAGTGAAGAGGGAGGGAACACTGAAGCTTTCTTT	CASSEEGGNTEAFF
TRBV6-6	TRBJ1-2	NA	TRBD1	TGTGCCAGCAGTTACAGCGGACAGGTCTCTGGCTACACCTTC	CASSYSGQVSGYTF
TRBV6-5	TRBJ1-1	NA	TRBD1	TGTGCCAGCAGTCGAGACAGGGACACTGAAGCTTTCTTT	CASSRDRDTEAFF
TRBV30	TRBJ2-7	few	TRBD2	TGTGCCTGGAGTCCCAAGCGGGGGGGCCGGTACGAGCAGTACTTC	CAWSPKRGGRYEQYF
TRBV12-5	TRBJ2-7	NA	NA	TGTGCTAGTGGTTGGGCGGGACGGGATAAAACCTACGAGCAGTACTTC	CASGWAGRDKTYEQYF
TRBV15	TRBJ1-2	NA	NA	TGTGCCACCAGCATAGCGAGTCCCCCTAACTATGGCTACACCTTC	CATSIASPPNYGYTF
TRBV21-1	TRBJ2-4	NA	NA	TGTGCCAGCCCAGGGGGAGGCCTTCAGGGGACTAGCGGGAAAGCCAAAAACATTCAGTACTTC	CASPGGGLQGTSGKAKNIQYF
TRBV7-2	TRBJ1-1	NA	NA	TGTGCCAGCAGCTTAGCGAGATACACTGAAGCTTTCTTT	CASSLARYTEAFF
TRBV5-1	TRBJ1-1	medium-sized	TRBD1	TGCGCCAGCAGCCCCCATCGCCTCAGGACAGGGTGGACTGAAGCTTTCTTT	CASSPHRLRTGWTEAFF
TRBV19	TRBJ2-5	NA	NA	TGTGCCAGTAGTATGGGCAGACAAGAGACCCAGTACTTC	CASSMGRQETQYF
TRBV7-9	TRBJ1-3	once	NA	TGTTCCAGCAGCTTAGACAGCTCGGGAAACACCATATATTTT	CSSSLDSSGNTIYF
TRBV2	TRBJ1-3	NA	TRBD1	TGTGCCAGCAGCCCGGACAGGGGGAACACCATATATTTT	CASSPDRGNTIYF
TRBV6-1	TRBJ2-2	NA	NA	TGTGCCAGCAGTGGGTACGGGCGGAGGACCGGGGAGCTGTTTTTT	CASSGYGRRTGELFF
TRBV10-3	TRBJ1-3	NA	NA	TGTGCCATAGCGACGGGGAGCTCTGGAAACACCATATATTTT	CAIATGSSGNTIYF
TRBV5-4	TRBJ2-7	NA	TRBD2	TGTGCCAGCAGCCCCGGGACTAGCGGGCCAACCCACTCCTACGAGCAGTACTTC	CASSPGTSGPTHSYEQYF
TRBV5-1	TRBJ2-1	NA	NA	TGCGCCAGCAGCTTGGCGGGGTTGCGGCCCCCACATGAGCAGTTCTTC	CASSLAGLRPPHEQFF
TRBV30	TRBJ1-1	NA	TRBD1	TGTGCCTGGATGGGACAGGGAGCTTTCTTT	CAWMGQGAFF
TRBV20-1	TRBJ2-7	NA	NA	TGCAGTGCCGGAGATGCCTACGAGCAGTACTTC	CSAGDAYEQYF